Below, 26 T cell receptor beta chains from the same sample are listed, as sequenced in a study of blood T cell repertoires in COVID-19. Data came from immunoSEQ multiplex PCR; TCRdb stores just in-frame clones and leaves some out. This table has some 290,000 clones, 75% to 90% appearing once. Sequencing used peripheral blood. The source is a woman in her twenties or thirties with COVID-19, enrolled during active disease.

The chain is built from TRBV29-1 and TRBJ1-1; D not certain. The V gene lost 4 bases and the J gene lost 4 bases, with 10 bases spanning the gap. Looked up from germline, CDR1 is SQVTM and CDR2 is ANQGSEA. This CDR3 contains 12 residues. The CDR3 protein is CSVGGFSTEAFF. CDR3 DNA: TGCAGCGTTGGAGGATTCAGCACTGAAGCTTTCTTT. Variable domain in full (rest from reference TRBV29-1 and TRBJ1-1): SAVISQKPSRDICQRGTSLTIQCQVDSQVTMMFWYRQQPGQSLTLIATANQGSEATYESGFVIDKFPISRPNLTFSTLTVSNMSPEDSSIYLCSVGGFSTEAFFGQGTRLTVV.

The J gene is TRBJ2-1, the V gene TRBV5-1; perhaps TRBD2 as D (5 bases). V shed 4 bases and J shed 2 bases, with 13 bases lying between them. This CDR3 has 15 amino acids. CDR1 SGHRS and CDR2 YFSETQ come from the germline V gene. CDR3 loop: CASSLDSPAYNEQFF. The DNA of the CDR3 is TGCGCCAGCAGCCTGGACTCTCCCGCCTACAATGAGCAGTTCTTC.

This clone was counted a single time. The rearrangement joins TRBV12-3 or TRBV12-4 to TRBJ1-1, with D perhaps matching TRBD1 (6 bases). The V and J ends lost 6 bases and 4 bases respectively, with 9 bases between them. This CDR3 contains 12 residues. For the CDR3, the DNA is TGTGCCAGCAGGAGAGGGGGCACTGAAGCTTTCTTT. Translating gives CASRRGGTEAFF.

The rearrangement links TRBV5-1 to TRBJ2-1, with a possible D match to TRBD2 (5 bases). This CDR3 has 14 amino acids. Germline V gives CDR1 SGHRS, CDR2 YFSETQ. The V and J ends lost 2 bases and 5 bases respectively, with 11 bases between them. CDR3 nucleotides: TGCGCCAGCAGCTTAGGGTCGGGAAACAATGAGCAGTTCTTC. This translates into CASSLGSGNNEQFF.

V gene TRBV28 combines with J gene TRBJ1-2; D is uncertain. This CDR3 contains 12 residues. Germline V gives CDR1 MDHEN, CDR2 SYDVKM. Trimming took 4 bases from V and 8 from J, leaving 11 bases between them. CDR3 sequence (DNA): TGTGCCAGCAGTTCCCAATCAGGAGGCTACACCTTC. Its translation is CASSSQSGGYTF.

The chain combines TRBV19 with TRBJ2-5; D unclear. The CDR3 spans 13 residues. V shed 4 bases and J shed 2 bases, with 8 bases lying between them. CDR1 and CDR2 (germline): LNHDA, SQIVND (reference sequence). CDR3 amino acids: CASSTQKQETQYF. DNA for the CDR3: TGTGCCAGTAGTACTCAGAAACAAGAGACCCAGTACTTC.

The chain recombines TRBV9 with TRBJ1-6; a possible D gene is TRBD1 (6 bases). Germline loops: CDR1 SGDLS, CDR2 YYNGEE. The CDR3 has 15 amino acids. V lost 1 base and J 7 bases, leaving 12 bases between the germline ends. The CDR3 loop reads CASSVNQGNNSPLHF. In nucleotides, the CDR3 is TGTGCCAGCAGCGTAAATCAGGGGAACAATTCACCCCTCCACTTT.

The V and J genes are TRBV3-1 (or the pseudogene TRBV3-2) and TRBJ2-4; possibly TRBD2 for D (7 bases). Trimming took 4 bases from V and 9 from J, leaving 19 bases between them. The CDR3 has 15 amino acids. Germline-derived CDR1 and CDR2 are LGHDT and YNNKEL (reference sequence). CDR3 in amino acids: CASSLRRTGRGIQYF. The CDR3 nucleotides read TGTGCCAGCAGCCTGAGACGAACAGGGAGGGGCATTCAGTACTTC.

As concerns this clone: The sample holds other DNA sequences that translate to the same CDR3. J is TRBJ1-5 and V is TRBV19; 8 bases are a match to TRBD1. CDR3 length equals 14 residues. J lost 1 base, V lost 5 bases, and 1 base had no gene match. The V gene's germline CDR1 is LNHDA and CDR2 SQIVND (reference sequence). The CDR3 protein is CASSGQGSNQPQHF. CDR3 bases: TGTGCCAGTAGTGGACAGGGCAGCAATCAGCCCCAGCATTTT.

V and J are TRBV6-1 and TRBJ2-5; weak D call: TRBD1 (6 bases). Trimming left V 2 bases short and J 5 bases short, with 18 bases between. Germline lookup yields CDR1 MNHNS and CDR2 SASEGT. This CDR3 contains 16 residues. CDR3 sequence: CASSESPPHRVETQYF. Written as DNA, the CDR3 is TGTGCCAGCAGTGAAAGTCCCCCACACAGGGTGGAGACCCAGTACTTC.

The chain is built from TRBV6-5 and TRBJ2-2, with 7 bases that match TRBD2. There are 16 residues in the CDR3. J was trimmed by 4 bases and V by 0 bases; bases with no gene match: 5. The germline gives CDR1 MNHEY, CDR2 SVGAGI. CDR3 sequence (DNA): TGTGCCAGCAGTTACTCGAGTGGGAGGGTCACCGGGGAGCTGTTTTTT. This encodes CASSYSSGRVTGELFF.

This clone was counted a few times. The chain combines TRBV27 with TRBJ1-5; TRBD1 agrees at 10 bases. This CDR3 is 15 amino acids long. Trimming cost V 4 bases and J 7 bases; bases outside gene matches: 7. The germline CDR1 and CDR2 sequences are MNHEY and SMNVEV (reference sequence). The CDR3 nucleotides are TGTGCCAGCAGTTCTCGGGACAGGGGAGACCAGCCCCAGCATTTT. Translating gives CASSSRDRGDQPQHF.

The rearrangement uses TRBV2 and TRBJ1-5; D remains ambiguous. Trimming took 6 bases from V and 0 from J, leaving 12 bases between them. The CDR3 has 15 amino acids. Germline CDR1 SNHLY, CDR2 FYNNEI. CDR3 residues: CASRANGVSNQPQHF. The CDR3 DNA reads TGTGCCAGCAGGGCAAACGGGGTTAGCAATCAGCCCCAGCATTTT.

The genes are TRBV27 and TRBJ1-1; 8 bases fit TRBD1. With 3 bases clipped from V and 1 base from J, the junction kept 4 bases outside the gene matches. This CDR3 has 15 residues. Germline CDR1 MNHEY, CDR2 SMNVEV (reference sequence). The CDR3 protein is CASSFQGAPNTEAFF. The CDR3 DNA reads as TGTGCCAGCAGTTTTCAGGGGGCGCCGAACACTGAAGCTTTCTTT.

This clone was detected a few times. The chain has TRBV30 and TRBJ2-2; 7 positions agree with TRBD1. Per the germline V gene, CDR1 is GTSNPN and CDR2 is SVGIG (reference sequence). CDR3 size: 13 residues. The CDR3 DNA reads as TGTGCATTGAGGGCCCAGGGGGCCGGGGAGCTGTTTTTT. It specifies CALRAQGAGELFF.

The chain recombines TRBV7-9 with TRBJ2-2, with D tentatively TRBD2 (5 bases). Trimming removed 1 base from V and 0 bases from J, with 12 bases in between. Germline loops: CDR1 SEHNR, CDR2 FQNEAQ (reference sequence). The CDR3 is 17 residues long. CDR3 sequence (DNA): TGTGCCAGCAGCTTAGGACCGGGAAACGCGAACACCGGGGAGCTGTTTTTT. Translation gives CASSLGPGNANTGELFF.

The V gene is TRBV19, the J gene TRBJ2-1; 8 bases align to TRBD2. The CDR3 is 15 residues long. CDR1 is LNHDA and CDR2 is SQIVND in the germline V gene (reference sequence). V dropped 4 bases and J dropped 9; count of bases not matched to a gene: 11. The CDR3 is CASSSPGLVTGEQFF. The CDR3, as DNA: TGTGCCAGTAGTAGCCCGGGACTAGTGACAGGTGAGCAGTTCTTC.

The chain carries TRBV5-8 and TRBJ2-3; 16 bases fit TRBD2. The CDR3 has 19 amino acids. V was pared by 3 bases and J by 1 base, with 8 bases of the junction left unmatched. Looked up from germline, CDR1 is SGHTS and CDR2 is YDEGEE. The CDR3 nucleotides read TGTGCCAGCAGCTCACTTCCGGGACTAGCGGGAGGGGGCACAGATACGCAGTATTTT. Its protein product is CASSSLPGLAGGGTDTQYF.

The chain recombines TRBV15 with TRBJ1-1; TRBD1 aligns across 10 bases. V was clipped by 3 bases and J by 1 base; unmatched bases: 11. Germline CDR1 is LNHNV and CDR2 is YYDKDF (reference sequence). This CDR3 has 18 amino acids. Written as DNA, the CDR3 is TGTGCCACCAGCAGCCGCGGGGGGACAGGGGTGACGAACACTGAAGCTTTCTTT. Translated: CATSSRGGTGVTNTEAFF.

The chain links TRBV5-8 to TRBJ2-7, with 9 nucleotides matching TRBD1. Losses at the gene ends were 4 bases for V and 1 base for J; bases not matched to a gene: 9. Germline CDR1 and CDR2: SGHTS and YDEGEE. The CDR3 runs to 16 residues. Here the CDR3 DNA reads TGTGCCAGCAGCCAGACGTGGGGGACAGGGTCCTACGAGCAGTACTTC. Protein sequence: CASSQTWGTGSYEQYF. Full variable domain (missing parts from reference TRBV5-8 and TRBJ2-7): EAGVTQSPTHLIKTRGQQATLRCSPISGHTSVYWYQQALGLGLQFLLWYDEGEERNRGNFPPRFSGRQFPNYSSELNVNALELEDSALYLCASSQTWGTGSYEQYFGPGTRLTVT.

J is TRBJ1-1 and V is TRBV11-2; no clear D. Trimming took 1 base from V and 1 from J, leaving 7 bases between them. Germline V CDR1 and CDR2: SGHAT, FQNNGV. The CDR3 contains 14 residues. CDR3 bases: TGTGCCAGCAGCTTAGGAGGTTCGAACACTGAAGCTTTCTTT. As protein: CASSLGGSNTEAFF.

The CDR3 is CASNPTDGRTGEKLFF. For the CDR3, the DNA is TGTGCCAGCAACCCGACAGATGGCCGGACGGGTGAAAAACTGTTTTTT. The V call is TRBV2, the J call TRBJ1-4; D possibly corresponds to TRBD1 (5 bases). V lost 7 bases and J lost 7, with 22 bases in between. The CDR3 runs to 16 residues. Germline-derived CDR1 and CDR2 are SNHLY and FYNNEI.

The chain carries TRBV7-2 and TRBJ2-7, with D tentatively TRBD1 (6 bases). V gave up 3 bases and J gave up 1 base, with 7 bases separating them. The germline V gene has CDR1 SGHTA and CDR2 FQGNSA. This CDR3 region has 13 residues. CDR3 region: CASSFTGSYEQYF. The CDR3 DNA follows: TGTGCCAGCAGCTTCACAGGGTCCTACGAGCAGTACTTC.

The chain uses TRBV7-2 and TRBJ2-7; 12 bases map to TRBD2. Germline V lookup: CDR1 SGHTA, CDR2 FQGNSA. The CDR3 is 18 residues long. J gave up 1 base and V 3 bases, and 10 bases lay outside the gene matches. CDR3 sequence: CASSFKITSGRLSYEQYF. The CDR3 region has the DNA TGTGCCAGCAGCTTTAAAATTACTAGCGGGAGGCTTTCCTACGAGCAGTACTTC.

The chain links TRBV30 to TRBJ2-1, with 13 bases that match TRBD2. The CDR3 is 15 amino acids. Germline V gene sequence: CDR1 GTSNPN, CDR2 SVGIG (reference sequence). With 1 base clipped from V and 5 bases from J, the junction kept 2 bases outside the gene matches. The CDR3 nucleotides read TGTGCCTGGAGTGGGGGACTAGCGGGACACAATGAGCAGTTCTTC. It is translated as CAWSGGLAGHNEQFF.

The chain joins TRBV18 to TRBJ2-7; D remains ambiguous. With 4 bases removed from V and 3 bases from J, the gap between germline ends came to 10 bases. CDR1 KGHSH and CDR2 LQKENI come from the germline V gene. This CDR3 is built from 13 residues. The CDR3 is CASSLEEDYEQYF. As DNA, the CDR3 is TGTGCCAGCTCACTTGAGGAAGACTACGAGCAGTACTTC. Full variable domain (rest looked up from reference TRBV18 and TRBJ2-7): NAGVMQNPRHLVRRRGQEARLRCSPMKGHSHVYWYRQLPEEGLKFMVYLQKENIIDESGMPKERFSAEFPKEGPSILRIQQVVRGDSAAYFCASSLEEDYEQYFGPGTRLTVT.